Listed below are T cell receptor beta chains from one sample, sequenced in a study of cytomegalovirus exposure and HLA in healthy donors. TCRdb's table, derived via immunoSEQ multiplex PCR, lists solely in-frame clones and lacks some. Among about 130,000 clones listed, around 77% were seen once. The sample taken for sequencing was PBMCs. These receptors originate from a man aged 30-40 years in good health. Both conserved end residues are part of each CDR3. Each record gives: J gene, V gene, CDR3 protein.

j_gene: TRBJ1-1; v_gene: TRBV19; CDR3aa: CASSIVGRANTEAFF
j_gene: TRBJ2-5; v_gene: TRBV9; CDR3aa: CASSSGPGETQYF
j_gene: TRBJ1-5; v_gene: TRBV19; CDR3aa: CATSKKGDRNQPQHF
j_gene: TRBJ1-1; v_gene: TRBV27; CDR3aa: CASNSGVISEAFF
j_gene: TRBJ2-6; v_gene: TRBV7-9; CDR3aa: CASSPLGANVLTF
j_gene: TRBJ1-2; v_gene: TRBV5-6; CDR3aa: CASSPGGANYGYTF
j_gene: TRBJ1-6; v_gene: TRBV7-8; CDR3aa: CASSSQGMGNSPLHF
j_gene: TRBJ2-1; v_gene: TRBV6-5; CDR3aa: CASSSREYFVEFF
j_gene: TRBJ2-7; v_gene: TRBV2; CDR3aa: CASSGRAYEQYF
j_gene: TRBJ2-4; v_gene: TRBV18; CDR3aa: CASSLGLVENIQYF
j_gene: TRBJ2-7; v_gene: TRBV13; CDR3aa: CASSSGLAGKLNYEQYF
j_gene: TRBJ2-3; v_gene: TRBV7-2; CDR3aa: CASSLVPNLAGGPDTQYF
j_gene: TRBJ2-1; v_gene: TRBV7-9; CDR3aa: CSSSSPGQGTREQFF
j_gene: TRBJ2-7; v_gene: TRBV7-9; CDR3aa: CSSSGRVTSGLGGSYEQYF
j_gene: TRBJ2-7; v_gene: TRBV11-3; CDR3aa: CASSTRQGANEQYF
j_gene: TRBJ2-2; v_gene: TRBV4-2; CDR3aa: CASSQEASGANTGELFF
j_gene: TRBJ2-7; v_gene: TRBV6-1; CDR3aa: CASSGPGLASRVYEQYF
j_gene: TRBJ1-5; v_gene: TRBV28; CDR3aa: CASSQGSGNQPQHF
j_gene: TRBJ1-5; v_gene: TRBV30; CDR3aa: CAWSVEWTGGDQPQHF
j_gene: TRBJ1-3; v_gene: TRBV7-6; CDR3aa: CASSLGTPTAGNTIYF
j_gene: TRBJ2-7; v_gene: TRBV11-3; CDR3aa: CASSLRTSGQMAEQYF
j_gene: TRBJ2-1; v_gene: TRBV9; CDR3aa: CASSGLAGVYNEQFF
j_gene: TRBJ2-5; v_gene: TRBV9; CDR3aa: CASTHSDLQETQYF
j_gene: TRBJ2-7; v_gene: TRBV30; CDR3aa: CAWSVRLAGEQYF
j_gene: TRBJ1-4; v_gene: TRBV28; CDR3aa: CASSTGTGLKKLFF
j_gene: TRBJ1-5; v_gene: TRBV29-1; CDR3aa: CSVVISGGRNQPQHF